This T cell receptor beta chain was recorded in a study of control samples from healthy donors and cancer patients (dated by TCRdb to 2018 to 2021). From V the trimming removes 4 bases and from J it removes 2 bases, while the gene matches leave 0 bases of the junction unaccounted for. The CDR3 goes from the cysteine to the phenylalanine over 14 residues. Only the CDR3 DNA stays, 42 bases, in frame from base 1. As encoded in the germline V gene, CDR1 is KGHSH while CDR2 is LQKENI. Library preparation was by the immunoSEQ multiplex PCR assay. TCRdb obtained this table from immuneACCESS and retained in-frame rearrangements with V and J assigned. These tables miss some clones; where compared with another copy, unresolved V genes account for less than half of the shortfall, and the remainder is unexplained. The sample table shows around 130,000 clones, and nearly 90% are seen once. Roughly 3.2% of the sample rests with the top ten.

Regarding this clone: The specificity of this receptor is unknown. No base-level quality is on record; no much larger clone is a single base apart.

The V and J segments used are TRBV18 and TRBJ1-4; TRBD1 aligns with 8 central bases. The receptor's source is a man aged 50-60 years in good health. The source material was blood. The CDR3 protein sequence reads: CASSRQGTNEKLFF. The DNA sequence is given as TGTGCCAGCTCACGACAGGGGACTAATGAAAAACTGTTTTTT. Extended through the reference TRBV18 and TRBJ1-4 proteins, this CDR3 yields the full variable domain: NAGVMQNPRHLVRRRGQEARLRCSPMKGHSHVYWYRQLPEEGLKFMVYLQKENIIDESGMPKERFSAEFPKEGPSILRIQQVVRGDSAAYFCASSRQGTNEKLFFGSGTQLSVL.